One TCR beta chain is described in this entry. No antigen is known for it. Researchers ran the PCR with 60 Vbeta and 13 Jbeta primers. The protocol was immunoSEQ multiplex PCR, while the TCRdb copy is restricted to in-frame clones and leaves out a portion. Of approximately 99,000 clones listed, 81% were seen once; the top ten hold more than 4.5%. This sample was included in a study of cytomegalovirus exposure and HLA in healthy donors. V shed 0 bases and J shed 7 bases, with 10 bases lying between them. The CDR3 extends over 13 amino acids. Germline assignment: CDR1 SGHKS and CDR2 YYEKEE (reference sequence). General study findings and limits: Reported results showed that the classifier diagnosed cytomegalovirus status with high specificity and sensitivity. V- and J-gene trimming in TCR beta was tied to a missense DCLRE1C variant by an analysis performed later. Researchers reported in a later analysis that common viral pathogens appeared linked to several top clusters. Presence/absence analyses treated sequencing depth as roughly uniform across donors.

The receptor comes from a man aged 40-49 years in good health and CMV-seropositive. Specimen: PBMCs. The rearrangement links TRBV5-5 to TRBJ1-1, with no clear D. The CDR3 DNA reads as TGTGCCAGCAGCTTGGGAGCTGCGCTTGAAGCTTTCTTT. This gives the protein CASSLGAALEAFF.